This T cell receptor beta chain is from a study of regulatory T cells in long-lasting Graves disease. The study's findings and limits: The study examined only peripheral blood, not thyroid tissue.

Stated time point: newly diagnosed GD, antithyroid drugs for less than 3 months. The TCR library was prepared using RNA isolated from PBMCs. This clonotype was seen repeatedly, ten times or more. The target antigen is unknown. Arm-PCR of CDR3 regions with iRepertoire HTBI primers generated TCR beta libraries. TCRdb reprocessed the multiplex PCR reads via MiXCR and lists one record per CDR3 protein. The sample shows 520,000 or so distinct CDR3 sequences, more than 10% of them seen only once. This sample was also put to use in a study of T cells in Graves' hyperthyroidism and ophthalmopathy. Per that study: Patients aged 18 to 65 had newly diagnosed hyperthyroidism lasting under 2 months. Patients showing uncontrolled infection, other autoimmune disease, pregnancy or lactation were ineligible.

The clonotype originates from a woman aged 25 to 39 with Graves disease. The input for sequencing was peripheral blood mononuclear cells (PBMCs), taken at new diagnosis, from a patient treated with antithyroid drugs.

CDR3 sequence (DNA): TGTGCCAGCAGCTCTACCGTCCGGATAGCTAACTATGGCTACACCTTC. Protein product: CASSSTVRIANYGYTF. V and J are TRBV9 and TRBJ1-2; D gene ambiguous. The CDR3 runs to 16 residues. Germline CDR1 reads SGDLS; CDR2 reads YYNGEE. The ends were cut back, 4 bases at V and 0 bases at J, with 16 bases in the middle.